The rows below give T cell receptor beta chains drawn from one sample of a study of cytomegalovirus exposure and HLA in healthy donors. Measured with immunoSEQ multiplex PCR; TCRdb has only the in-frame clones, and not every one. The sample carries around 250,000 clones, nearly 90% recorded once. Sample: PBMCs. The receptors originated from a young woman in good health and CMV-seronegative. The CDR3 runs from the conserved cysteine through the conserved F or W. The D gene is left open where the match is weak.

d_gene | len | v_gene | CDR3aa
TRBD1 | 16 | TRBV6-5 | CASSYSAGGIGNTIYF
. | 15 | TRBV12-2 | CARIERARINQPQHF
. | 19 | TRBV23-1 | CASSQVHHQGLHDNSPLHF
TRBD2 | 18 | TRBV7-9 | CASSLGLAGNNLADTQYF
TRBD1 | 16 | TRBV11-2 | CASSLDYRGYKETQYF
TRBD2 | 15 | TRBV5-6 | CASRTSGGAYNEQFF
. | 14 | TRBV18 | CASSPAQGNYGYTF
TRBD2 | 17 | TRBV4-3 | CASSPRVLAGRTDTQYF
TRBD1 | 13 | TRBV9 | CASTGIGGEEAFF
. | 13 | TRBV10-3 | CAIGAGLTDTQYF
TRBD2 | 16 | TRBV30 | CAWSPETSGGIYEQYF
TRBD1 | 15 | TRBV28 | CASSFRTGEVYEQYF
TRBD1 | 15 | TRBV13 | CASSPTRDRANEQFF
. | 16 | TRBV10-1 | CASSPDSYSPPDTQYF
. | 14 | TRBV6-5 | CASSGRVPSYGYTF
. | 13 | TRBV5-4 | CASSLDRSYGYTF
. | 14 | TRBV6-6 | CASSSSTSNYGYTF
. | 12 | TRBV29-1 | CSVRQGNQPQHF
. | 15 | TRBV27 | CASSSQGFIQETQYF
. | 15 | TRBV5-1 | CASSLVEGTYNEQFF
. | 16 | TRBV9 | CASSVGQALNTGELFF
TRBD1 | 14 | TRBV5-1 | CASSSTGGSETQYF
. | 15 | TRBV19 | CATQQPGLSTDTQYF
TRBD1 | 14 | TRBV7-3 | CASSLGTGGETQYF
. | 12 | TRBV6-4 | CAIMLRGGGYTF
TRBD1 | 15 | TRBV11-3 | CASSLGQGAGGELFF
. | 14 | TRBV28 | CASSLVPSTGELFF
TRBD1 | 20 | TRBV2 | CASSALLTGVSRATNEKLFF
TRBD1 | 14 | TRBV6-1 | CASSGQGAKNIQYF
. | 13 | TRBV6-4 | CASSPQGGQPQHF
. | 19 | TRBV15 | CATSRPDGTGQYSNQPQHF
TRBD1 | 13 | TRBV10-3 | CAIRTQGSDEQYF
. | 15 | TRBV6-6 | CASSFGHPTNEKLFF
. | 13 | TRBV6-6 | CASSSDGNYGYTF
TRBD1 | 16 | TRBV5-1 | CASSVGQGVYNSPLHF
. | 12 | TRBV5-8 | CASSPGRIEAFF
. | 15 | TRBV5-4 | CASSPQEARNYGYTF
TRBD1 | 15 | TRBV5-1 | CASSWQDRGLTEAFF
. | 14 | TRBV14 | CASSQAVGANVLTF
. | 13 | TRBV2 | CASKQQLNTEAFF
. | 16 | TRBV4-1 | CASSQVLAGSNEKLFF
. | 14 | TRBV13 | CASTARVYQETQYF
. | 16 | TRBV6-5 | CASSYSRQGFSSPLHF
. | 15 | TRBV4-1 | CASSQVTAKNYGYTF
TRBD2 | 20 | TRBV4-1 | CASSPRGPAGGISSYNEQFF
TRBD1 | 16 | TRBV6-6 | CASSYSTGDAGNTIYF
. | 13 | TRBV29-1 | CSVGNGEMDTQYF
TRBD1 | 15 | TRBV28 | CASSTGTGGVQTQYF
TRBD1 | 16 | TRBV28 | CASSLWRAGQNYGYTF
. | 12 | TRBV7-9 | CASSLEAYGYTF
. | 12 | TRBV11-2 | CASSSSSYEQYF
TRBD2 | 16 | TRBV7-9 | CASSLEAGGITDTQYF
. | 15 | TRBV7-2 | CASSLLSGGTNEQFF